This record covers a single T cell receptor (beta chain). The data derive from a study of blood T cell repertoires in COVID-19. As for the study in general: Acute-phase and convalescent COVID-19 samples originated in the United States, Italy and Spain. From T cells, B-cell-depleted T cells, or PBMCs came the material, which was cDNA or gDNA.

In the authors' methods: Amplification with reference gene primers provided the estimates of nucleated cell counts. Only in-frame clones appear in the TCRdb table, and some are missing; sequencing was by immunoSEQ multiplex PCR. V and J calls and clone size are as listed in that table; D and trimming were resolved from the DNA. Of around 200,000 clones in the sample, approximately 85% are singletons; the top ten hold 9.8%. V was pared by 2 bases and J by 5 bases, with 2 bases of the junction left unmatched. This CDR3 has 15 amino acids. Germline values: CDR1 KGHSH, CDR2 LQKENI. Sequenced sample: peripheral blood. V usage is TRBV18 and J usage is TRBJ2-2; 10 positions agree with TRBD1. This TCR derives from a woman older than 75 with acute or convalescent COVID-19. The CDR3 loop is CASSPGTGETGELFF. The DNA of the CDR3 is TGTGCCAGCTCACCAGGGACAGGGGAAACCGGGGAGCTGTTTTTT.